Sequencing of this T cell receptor beta chain was carried out in a study of blood T cell repertoires in COVID-19. In the original processing: Estimation of nucleated cell counts relied on the amplification of reference gene primers. Profiling relied on immunoSEQ multiplex PCR, and the TCRdb table lists in-frame clones only, not all of them. D and trimming come from the DNA, and the V and J calls and clone size come from that table. The table shows about 120,000 clones, with about 89% occurring only once. CDR1 is MNHEY and CDR2 is SMNVEV in the germline V gene (reference sequence). Trimming stripped 3 bases from V and 3 bases from J, with 6 bases between. This CDR3 region has 12 residues. This clone is a singleton in its sample.

This TCR derives from a human donor with acute or convalescent COVID-19. The donor label of this sample is uncertain. The rearrangement uses TRBV27 and TRBJ2-7; no definite D call. Sequencing input: peripheral blood. CDR3: CASSFSRYEQYF. Written as DNA, the CDR3 is TGTGCCAGCAGTTTTAGCCGCTACGAGCAGTACTTC.